This TCR beta chain was recovered during a study of blood T cell repertoires in COVID-19. Study overall: The analysed material was cDNA or gDNA that came from T cells, B-cell-depleted T cells, or PBMCs.

This CDR3 is built from 16 residues. Germline V lookup: CDR1 LGHNT, CDR2 FRNRAP. V lost 1 base and J lost 3; bases outside the gene matches: 5. Grouping used clinical history reported by participants in a survey and questionnaire. This clone showed up just a few times. Per the authors' pipeline: Reference gene primer amplification gave nucleated cell count estimates. Sequencing was performed with immunoSEQ multiplex PCR; in TCRdb, only in-frame clones are kept and a portion is missing. Clone size and the V and J calls come from that table; the DNA yielded D and trimming. This sample has about 280,000 clones, with approximately 90% found just once.

The sequenced material came from PBMCs or T cells enriched from blood (not recorded which). This TCR was sampled from a man in his forties who had been exposed to COVID-19. This chain joins TRBV12-5 and TRBJ2-3; 9 bases fit TRBD2. CDR3 protein: CASGLGDSGRTDTQYF. The CDR3 DNA reads as TGTGCTAGTGGTTTGGGAGATAGCGGGAGAACAGATACGCAGTATTTT.